This TCR beta chain is from a study of blood T cell repertoires in COVID-19. Across the whole study: COVID-19 samples from acute and convalescent phases originated in the United States, Italy and Spain. Sample material is recorded as cDNA or gDNA derived from T cells, B-cell-depleted T cells, or PBMCs.

Authors' data handling: Estimation of nucleated cell counts relied on the amplification of reference gene primers. Profiled with immunoSEQ multiplex PCR; TCRdb holds only in-frame clones, not every one. That table supplies the V and J calls and clone size; D and trimming were determined from the DNA. The profile shows 100,000 to 150,000 clones, approximately 90% of them singletons. This CDR3 contains 19 residues. With V trimmed by 5 bases and J by 2 bases, 13 bases remained unmatched. Germline lookup yields CDR1 SGHVS and CDR2 FNYEAQ. The V call is TRBV7-6, the J call TRBJ2-6; 9 nucleotides agree with TRBD2. The sequenced sample was peripheral blood. The origin of this receptor is a human donor in a cohort sampled during active COVID-19. The CDR3 DNA reads TGTGCCAGCAGCCCCTGGTTGATAGCGGGAGCTGCTGGGGCCAACGTCCTGACTTTC. Protein product: CASSPWLIAGAAGANVLTF. Using reference TRBV7-6 and TRBJ2-6 for the parts outside the CDR3, the full variable domain is GAGVSQSPRYKVTKRGQDVALRCDPISGHVSLYWYRQALGQGPEFLTYFNYEAQQDKSGLPNDRFSAERPEGSISTLTIQRTEQRDSAMYRCASSPWLIAGAAGANVLTFGAGSRLTVL.